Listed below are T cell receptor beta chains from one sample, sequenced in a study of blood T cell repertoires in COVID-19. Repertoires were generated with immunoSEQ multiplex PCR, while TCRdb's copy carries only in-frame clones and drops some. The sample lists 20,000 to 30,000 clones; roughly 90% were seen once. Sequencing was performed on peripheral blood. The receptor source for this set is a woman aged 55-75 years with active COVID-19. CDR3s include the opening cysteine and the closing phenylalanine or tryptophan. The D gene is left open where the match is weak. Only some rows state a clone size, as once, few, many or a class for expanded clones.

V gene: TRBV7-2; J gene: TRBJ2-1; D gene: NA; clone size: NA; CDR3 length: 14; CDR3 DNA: TGTGCCAGCAGCTTAGAGGTGGGGCACAATGAGCAGTTCTTC; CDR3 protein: CASSLEVGHNEQFF
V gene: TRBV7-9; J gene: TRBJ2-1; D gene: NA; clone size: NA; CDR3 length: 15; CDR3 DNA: TGTGCCAGCAGCTTAGTACTAGAATACTACAATGAGCAGTTCTTC; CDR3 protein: CASSLVLEYYNEQFF
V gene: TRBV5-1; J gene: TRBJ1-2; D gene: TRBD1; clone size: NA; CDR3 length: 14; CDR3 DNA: TGCGCCAGCAGCTACCGGACAGGCCACTATGGCTACACCTTC; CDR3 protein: CASSYRTGHYGYTF
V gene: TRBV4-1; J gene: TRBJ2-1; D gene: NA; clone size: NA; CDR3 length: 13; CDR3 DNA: TGCGCCAGCAGCCTCGGAGGCGGCAGGGAGCAGTTCTTC; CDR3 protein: CASSLGGGREQFF
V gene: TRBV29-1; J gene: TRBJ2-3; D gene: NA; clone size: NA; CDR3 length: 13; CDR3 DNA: TGCAGCGTCGATATTGGGAGCCCAGATACGCAGTATTTT; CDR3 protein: CSVDIGSPDTQYF
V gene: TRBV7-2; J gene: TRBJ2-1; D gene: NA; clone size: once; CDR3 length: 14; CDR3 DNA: TGTGCCAGCAACTTGATGGCCGTGTCCGATGAGCAGTTCTTC; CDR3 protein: CASNLMAVSDEQFF
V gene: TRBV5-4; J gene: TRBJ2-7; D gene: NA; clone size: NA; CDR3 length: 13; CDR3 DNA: TGTGCCAGCAGCCCGGAGGGCACCACCGAGCAGTACTTC; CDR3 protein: CASSPEGTTEQYF
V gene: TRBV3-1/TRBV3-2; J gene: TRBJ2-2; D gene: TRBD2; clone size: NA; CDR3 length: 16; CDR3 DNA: TGTGCCAGCAGCCAAGAATCGGGGGGGCTCACCGGGGAGCTGTTTTTT; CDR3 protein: CASSQESGGLTGELFF
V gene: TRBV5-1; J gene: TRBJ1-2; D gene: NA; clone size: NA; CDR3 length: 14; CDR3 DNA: TGCGCCAGCAGCTCTTACAGGGCGGGCTATGGCTACACCTTC; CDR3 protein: CASSSYRAGYGYTF
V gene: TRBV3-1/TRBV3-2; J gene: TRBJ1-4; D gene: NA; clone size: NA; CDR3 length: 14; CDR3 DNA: TGTGCCAGCAGCCAAGGAGGCGAAGGTGAAAAACTGTTTTTT; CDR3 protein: CASSQGGEGEKLFF
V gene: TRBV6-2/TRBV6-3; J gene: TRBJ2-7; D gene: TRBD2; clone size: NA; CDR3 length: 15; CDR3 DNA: TGTGCCAGCAGTTTATCGGCGGGAGTAGGCTACGAGCAGTACTTC; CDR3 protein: CASSLSAGVGYEQYF
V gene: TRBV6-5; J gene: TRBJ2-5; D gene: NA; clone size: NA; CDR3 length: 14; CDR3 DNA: TGTGCCAGCAGACTCGGGGTTACCCAAGAGACCCAGTACTTC; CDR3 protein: CASRLGVTQETQYF
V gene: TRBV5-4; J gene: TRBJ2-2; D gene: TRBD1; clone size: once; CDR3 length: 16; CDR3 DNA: TGTGCCAGCAGCCAACGGGACAGGACGAACACCGGGGAGCTGTTTTTT; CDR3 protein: CASSQRDRTNTGELFF
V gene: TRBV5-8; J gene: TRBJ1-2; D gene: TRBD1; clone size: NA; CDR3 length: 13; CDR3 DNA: TGTGCCAGCAGCCACAGGGGAAGCGATGGCTACACCTTC; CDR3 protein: CASSHRGSDGYTF
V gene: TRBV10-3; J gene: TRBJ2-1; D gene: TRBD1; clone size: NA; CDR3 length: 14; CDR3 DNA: TGTGCCATCAGGAGGACAGGGGGCGGGAATGAGCAGTTCTTC; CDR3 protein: CAIRRTGGGNEQFF
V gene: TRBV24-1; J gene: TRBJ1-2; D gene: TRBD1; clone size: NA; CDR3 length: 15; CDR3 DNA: TGTGCCACCAGTGATAGTAGACAGGGCCGGCATGGCTACACCTTC; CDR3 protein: CATSDSRQGRHGYTF
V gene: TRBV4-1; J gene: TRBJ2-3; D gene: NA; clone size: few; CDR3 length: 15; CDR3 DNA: TGCGCCAGCAGCCATCCCGGGGGACTGGAAGATACGCAGTATTTT; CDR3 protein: CASSHPGGLEDTQYF
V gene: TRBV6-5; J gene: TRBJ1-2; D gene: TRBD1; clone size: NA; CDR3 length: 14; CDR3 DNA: TGTGCCAGCAGTTACAGACAGGGGACCTATGGCTACACCTTC; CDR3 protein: CASSYRQGTYGYTF
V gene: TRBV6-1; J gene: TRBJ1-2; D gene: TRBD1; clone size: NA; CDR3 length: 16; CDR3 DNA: TGTGCCAGCAGTGAAGAAGGAGACAGGGTCGGCTATGGCTACACCTTC; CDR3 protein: CASSEEGDRVGYGYTF
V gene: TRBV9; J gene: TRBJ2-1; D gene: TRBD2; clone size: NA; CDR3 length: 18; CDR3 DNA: TGTGCCAGCAGCGTAGAAGCTAGCGGGAGCGGGTGGGGGAATGAGCAGTTCTTC; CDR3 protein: CASSVEASGSGWGNEQFF
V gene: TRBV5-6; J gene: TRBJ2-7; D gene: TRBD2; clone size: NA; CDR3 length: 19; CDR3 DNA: TGTGCCAGCAGCTTGGGGGCGGAGCCTTGGACTAGCGGCGAACGCGAGCAGTACTTC; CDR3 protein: CASSLGAEPWTSGEREQYF
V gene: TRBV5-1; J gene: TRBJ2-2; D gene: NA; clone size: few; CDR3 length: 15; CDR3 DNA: TGCGCCAGCAGCCCTCAGGGGACGAACACCGGGGAGCTGTTTTTT; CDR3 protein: CASSPQGTNTGELFF
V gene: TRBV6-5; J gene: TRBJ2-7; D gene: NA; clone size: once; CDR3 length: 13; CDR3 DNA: TGTGCCAGCAGCCCCGGTTTGGGGGGCGAGCAGTACTTC; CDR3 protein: CASSPGLGGEQYF
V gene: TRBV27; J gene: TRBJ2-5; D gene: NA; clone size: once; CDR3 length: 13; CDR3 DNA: TGTGCCAGCAGTTTGGGTGGGGGAGGGACCCAGTACTTC; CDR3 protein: CASSLGGGGTQYF
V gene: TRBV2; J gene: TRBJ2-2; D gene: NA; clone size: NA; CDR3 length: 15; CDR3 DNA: TGTGCCAGCAGACCACACAGGGCTGCCACCGGGGAGCTGTTTTTT; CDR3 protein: CASRPHRAATGELFF
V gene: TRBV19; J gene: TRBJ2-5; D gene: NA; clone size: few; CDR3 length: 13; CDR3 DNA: TGTGCCAGTAGACTACAGGGTTCAGAGACCCAGTACTTC; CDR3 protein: CASRLQGSETQYF
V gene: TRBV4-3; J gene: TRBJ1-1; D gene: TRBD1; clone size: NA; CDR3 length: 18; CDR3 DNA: TGCGCCAGCAGCCAAGAGTTTCTGCGGACAGGGGAGGACACTGAAGCTTTCTTT; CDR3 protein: CASSQEFLRTGEDTEAFF
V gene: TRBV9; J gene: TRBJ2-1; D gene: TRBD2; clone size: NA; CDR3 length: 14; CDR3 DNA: TGTGCCAGCCGCCCAGCGGGAGGGGCAGATGAGCAGTTCTTC; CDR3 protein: CASRPAGGADEQFF
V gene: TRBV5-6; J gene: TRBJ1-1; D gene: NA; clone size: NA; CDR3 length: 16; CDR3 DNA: TGTGCCAGCAGCTCGCCGGGACACACGATGAACACTGAAGCTTTCTTT; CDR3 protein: CASSSPGHTMNTEAFF
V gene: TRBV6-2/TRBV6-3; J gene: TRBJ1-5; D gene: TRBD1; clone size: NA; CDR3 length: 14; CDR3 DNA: TGTGCCAGCAGTTATACAGGGGGAGGTCAGCCCCAGCATTTT; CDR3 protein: CASSYTGGGQPQHF
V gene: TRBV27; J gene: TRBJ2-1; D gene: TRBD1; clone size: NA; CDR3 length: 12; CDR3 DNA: TGTGCCAGCAGTTTGACAGGGGGCCCGCAGTTCTTC; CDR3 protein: CASSLTGGPQFF
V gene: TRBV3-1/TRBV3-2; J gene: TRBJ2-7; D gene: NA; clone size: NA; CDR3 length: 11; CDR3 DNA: TGTGCCAGCAGCCTTGACAACGAGCAGTACTTC; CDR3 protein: CASSLDNEQYF
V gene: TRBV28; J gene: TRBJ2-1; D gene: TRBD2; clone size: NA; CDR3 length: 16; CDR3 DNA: TGTGCCAGCAGTTACTTAGCGGGAGGGCCGCTTCATGAGCAGTTCTTC; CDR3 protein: CASSYLAGGPLHEQFF
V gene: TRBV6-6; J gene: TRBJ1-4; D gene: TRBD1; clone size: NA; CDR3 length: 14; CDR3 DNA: TGTGCCAGCAGTCAGGGACAGGGACCCGAAAAACTGTTTTTT; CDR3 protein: CASSQGQGPEKLFF
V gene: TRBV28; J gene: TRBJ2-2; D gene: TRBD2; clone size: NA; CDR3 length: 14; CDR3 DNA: TGTGCCAGCAGGGCACTAGCGCCCACCGGGGAGCTGTTTTTT; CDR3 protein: CASRALAPTGELFF
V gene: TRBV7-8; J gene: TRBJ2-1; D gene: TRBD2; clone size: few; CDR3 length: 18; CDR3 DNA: TGTGCCAGCAGCTTAGAACTAGCGGGAGAGGGGGCTTCGAATGAGCAGTTCTTC; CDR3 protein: CASSLELAGEGASNEQFF
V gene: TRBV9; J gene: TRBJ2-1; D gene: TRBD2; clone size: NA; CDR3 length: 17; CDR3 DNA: TGTGCCAGCAGCGTAGACCCCCTAGCGGGAGGGCCTAATGAGCAGTTCTTC; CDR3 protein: CASSVDPLAGGPNEQFF
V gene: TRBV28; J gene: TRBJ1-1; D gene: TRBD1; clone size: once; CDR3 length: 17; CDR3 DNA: TGTGCCAGCCGAACTGTCCGGGACAGGGCCCCCAGAGGGATTGGTTTCTTT; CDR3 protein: CASRTVRDRAPRGIGFF
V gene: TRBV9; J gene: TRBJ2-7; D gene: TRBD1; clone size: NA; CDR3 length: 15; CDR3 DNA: TGTGCCAGCAGCGCCTCCGGGACAGGGCGCTACGAGCAGTACTTC; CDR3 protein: CASSASGTGRYEQYF
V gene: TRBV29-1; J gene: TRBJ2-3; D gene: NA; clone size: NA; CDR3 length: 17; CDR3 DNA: TGCAGCGTTGAAGATCACGCCCTAGCGCCTAGCACAGATACGCAGTATTTT; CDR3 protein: CSVEDHALAPSTDTQYF
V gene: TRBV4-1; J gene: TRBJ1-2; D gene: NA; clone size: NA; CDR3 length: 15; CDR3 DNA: TGCGCCAGCAGCCACCCATGGGACACTAACTATGGCTACACCTTC; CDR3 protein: CASSHPWDTNYGYTF
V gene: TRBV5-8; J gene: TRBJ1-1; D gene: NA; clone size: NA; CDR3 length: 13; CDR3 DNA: TGTGCCTCCGGAGTGGTTAAGAACACTGAAGCTTTCTTT; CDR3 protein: CASGVVKNTEAFF
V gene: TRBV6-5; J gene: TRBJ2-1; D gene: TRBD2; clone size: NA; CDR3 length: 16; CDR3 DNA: TGTGCCAGCAGTTATGGGACTAGCCCTCCCTACAATGAGCAGTTCTTC; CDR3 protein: CASSYGTSPPYNEQFF
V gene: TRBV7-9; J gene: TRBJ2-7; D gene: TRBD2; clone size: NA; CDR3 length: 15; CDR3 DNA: TGTGCCAGCAGCTCGGGACTAGCGGACCTATCCGAGCAGTACTTC; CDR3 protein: CASSSGLADLSEQYF
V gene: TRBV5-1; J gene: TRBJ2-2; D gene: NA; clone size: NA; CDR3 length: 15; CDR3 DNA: TGCGCCAGCAGCCCTCTACCGTACAGGGCCGGGGAGCTGTTTTTT; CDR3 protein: CASSPLPYRAGELFF
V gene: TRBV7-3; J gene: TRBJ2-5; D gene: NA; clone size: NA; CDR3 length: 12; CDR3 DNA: TGTGCCAGCAGCTTACTTAGTGAGACCCAGTACTTC; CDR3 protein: CASSLLSETQYF
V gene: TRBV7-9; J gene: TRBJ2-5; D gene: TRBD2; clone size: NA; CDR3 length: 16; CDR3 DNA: TGTGCCAGCAGCTTACTAGCGGCTCAAGGGAAAGAGACCCAGTACTTC; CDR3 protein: CASSLLAAQGKETQYF
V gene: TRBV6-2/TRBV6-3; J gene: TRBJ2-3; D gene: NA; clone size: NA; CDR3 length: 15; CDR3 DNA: TGTGCCAGCAACCCCCAAGGAGGTGTCTCAGATACGCAGTATTTT; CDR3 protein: CASNPQGGVSDTQYF
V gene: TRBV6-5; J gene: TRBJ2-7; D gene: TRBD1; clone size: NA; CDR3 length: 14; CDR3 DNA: TGTGCCAGCGGAGTTAGGGGACAGTCTTACGAGCAGTACTTC; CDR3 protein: CASGVRGQSYEQYF
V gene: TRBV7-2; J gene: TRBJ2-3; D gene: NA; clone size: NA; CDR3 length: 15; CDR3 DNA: TGTGCCAGCAGCTTAGGGACTGGCTACACAGATACGCAGTATTTT; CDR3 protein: CASSLGTGYTDTQYF
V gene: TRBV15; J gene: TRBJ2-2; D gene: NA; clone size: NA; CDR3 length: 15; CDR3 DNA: TGTGCCACCAGCGTACGGGGGTACAATGGCGGGGAGCTGTTTTTT; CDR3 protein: CATSVRGYNGGELFF
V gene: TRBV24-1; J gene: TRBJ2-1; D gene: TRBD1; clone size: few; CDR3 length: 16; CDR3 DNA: TGTGCCACCAGTGCCCTCGGACAGGGGGCGCACAATGAGCAGTTCTTC; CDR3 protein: CATSALGQGAHNEQFF
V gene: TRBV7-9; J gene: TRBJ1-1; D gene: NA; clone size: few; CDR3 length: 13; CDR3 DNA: TGTGCCAGCGCTTTCCCAGGGAACACTGAAGCTTTCTTT; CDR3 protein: CASAFPGNTEAFF
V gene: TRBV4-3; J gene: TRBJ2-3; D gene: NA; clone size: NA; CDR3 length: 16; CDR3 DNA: TGCGCCAGCAGCCAAGACTGGCCAGGGGCGCAAGATACGCAGTATTTT; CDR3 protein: CASSQDWPGAQDTQYF